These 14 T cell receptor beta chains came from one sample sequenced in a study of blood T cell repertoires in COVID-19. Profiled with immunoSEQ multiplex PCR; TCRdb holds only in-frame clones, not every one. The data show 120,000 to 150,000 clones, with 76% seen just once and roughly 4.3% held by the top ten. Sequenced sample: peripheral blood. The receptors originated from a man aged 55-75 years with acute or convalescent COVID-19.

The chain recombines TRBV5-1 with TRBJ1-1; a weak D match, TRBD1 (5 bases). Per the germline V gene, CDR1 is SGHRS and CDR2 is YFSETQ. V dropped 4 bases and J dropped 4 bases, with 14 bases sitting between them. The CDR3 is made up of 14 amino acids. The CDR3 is CASSGDGQGTEAFF. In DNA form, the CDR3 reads TGCGCCAGCAGCGGTGACGGGCAGGGCACTGAAGCTTTCTTT.

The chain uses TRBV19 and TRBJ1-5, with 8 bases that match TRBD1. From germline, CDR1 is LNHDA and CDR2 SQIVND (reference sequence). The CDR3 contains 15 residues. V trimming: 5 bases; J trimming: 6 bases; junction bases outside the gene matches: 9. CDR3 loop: CASSPRGRGLQPQHF. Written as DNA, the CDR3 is TGTGCCAGTAGTCCCCGCGGCAGGGGGCTTCAGCCCCAGCATTTT.

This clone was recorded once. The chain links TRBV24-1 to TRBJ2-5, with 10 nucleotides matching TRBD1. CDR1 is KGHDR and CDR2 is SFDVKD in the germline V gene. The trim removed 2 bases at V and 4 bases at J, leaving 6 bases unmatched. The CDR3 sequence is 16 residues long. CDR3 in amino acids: CATSDWDRGDGETQYF. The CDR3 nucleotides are TGTGCCACCAGTGATTGGGACAGGGGAGATGGAGAGACCCAGTACTTC.

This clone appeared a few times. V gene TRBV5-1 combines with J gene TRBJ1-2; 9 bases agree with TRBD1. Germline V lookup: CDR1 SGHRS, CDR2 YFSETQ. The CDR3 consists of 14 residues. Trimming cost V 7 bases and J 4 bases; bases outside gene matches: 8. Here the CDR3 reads CASELGQGSYGYTF. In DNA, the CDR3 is TGCGCCAGCGAATTGGGACAGGGTAGCTATGGCTACACCTTC.

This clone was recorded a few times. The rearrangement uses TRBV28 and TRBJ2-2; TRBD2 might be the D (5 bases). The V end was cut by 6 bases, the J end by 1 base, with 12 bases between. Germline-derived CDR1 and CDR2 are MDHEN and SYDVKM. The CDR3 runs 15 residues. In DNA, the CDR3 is TGTGCCAGCAGGACTCAGGCGGGGAACACCGGGGAGCTGTTTTTT. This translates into CASRTQAGNTGELFF.

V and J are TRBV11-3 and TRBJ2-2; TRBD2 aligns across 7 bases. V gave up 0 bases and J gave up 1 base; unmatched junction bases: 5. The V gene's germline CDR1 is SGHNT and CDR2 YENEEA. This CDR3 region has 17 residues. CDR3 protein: CASSLDMASGNTGELFF. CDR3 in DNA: TGTGCCAGCAGCTTAGATATGGCTAGCGGGAACACCGGGGAGCTGTTTTTT.

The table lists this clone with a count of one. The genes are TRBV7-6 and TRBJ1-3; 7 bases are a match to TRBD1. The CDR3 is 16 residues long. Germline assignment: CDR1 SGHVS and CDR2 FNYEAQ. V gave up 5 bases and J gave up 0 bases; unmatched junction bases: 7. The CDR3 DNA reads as TGTGCCAGCAGCCCGTGGGGACAGAACTCTGGAAACACCATATATTTT. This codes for CASSPWGQNSGNTIYF.

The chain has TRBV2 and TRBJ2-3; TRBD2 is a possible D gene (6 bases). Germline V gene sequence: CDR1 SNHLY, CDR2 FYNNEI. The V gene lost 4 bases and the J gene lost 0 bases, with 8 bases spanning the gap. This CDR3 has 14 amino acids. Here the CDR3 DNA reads TGTGCCAGCAGTGCGGGGACTAGCACAGATACGCAGTATTTT. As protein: CASSAGTSTDTQYF.

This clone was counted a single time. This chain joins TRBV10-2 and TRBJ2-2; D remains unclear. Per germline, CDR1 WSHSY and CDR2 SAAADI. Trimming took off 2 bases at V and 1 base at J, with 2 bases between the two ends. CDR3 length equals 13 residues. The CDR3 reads CASSELNTGELFF. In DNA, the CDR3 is TGCGCCAGCAGTGAGCTGAACACCGGGGAGCTGTTTTTT.

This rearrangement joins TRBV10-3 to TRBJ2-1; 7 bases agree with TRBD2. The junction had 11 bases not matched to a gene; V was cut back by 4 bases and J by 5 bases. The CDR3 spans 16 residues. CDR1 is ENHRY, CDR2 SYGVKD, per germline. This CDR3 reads CAISGDGRAFNNEQFF. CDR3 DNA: TGTGCCATCAGTGGGGATGGGAGGGCCTTCAACAATGAGCAGTTCTTC.

The CDR3 spells CASSLNYGSSTDTQYF. The DNA of the CDR3 is TGCGCCAGCAGCTTAAATTACGGTTCTAGCACAGATACGCAGTATTTT. The J gene is TRBJ2-3, the V gene TRBV5-1; D unresolved. The CDR3 covers 16 residues. Germline assignment: CDR1 SGHRS and CDR2 YFSETQ. V dropped 2 bases and J dropped 0 bases, with 13 bases sitting between them.

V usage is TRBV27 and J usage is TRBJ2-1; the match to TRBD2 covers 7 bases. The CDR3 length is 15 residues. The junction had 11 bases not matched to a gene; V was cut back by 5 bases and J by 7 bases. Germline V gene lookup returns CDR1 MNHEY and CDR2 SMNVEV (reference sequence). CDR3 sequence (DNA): TGTGCCAGCAGTCACCTGGGAGGGCCGCGTAATGAGCAGTTCTTC. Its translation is CASSHLGGPRNEQFF.

In DNA form, the CDR3 reads TGTGCCAGCAGCACGAGGGCGGCTTTCTCCTACGAGCAGTACTTC. This codes for CASSTRAAFSYEQYF. This chain links TRBV5-4 with TRBJ2-7, with a tentative D call TRBD2 (5 bases). CDR3 length: 15 amino acids. V was trimmed by 4 bases and J by 0 bases, leaving 14 bases between them. Germline lookup yields CDR1 SGHNT and CDR2 YYREEE (reference sequence). Variable domain in full (rest from reference TRBV5-4 and TRBJ2-7): ETGVTQSPTHLIKTRGQQVTLRCSSQSGHNTVSWYQQALGQGPQFIFQYYREEENGRGNFPPRFSGLQFPNYSSELNVNALELDDSALYLCASSTRAAFSYEQYFGPGTRLTVT.

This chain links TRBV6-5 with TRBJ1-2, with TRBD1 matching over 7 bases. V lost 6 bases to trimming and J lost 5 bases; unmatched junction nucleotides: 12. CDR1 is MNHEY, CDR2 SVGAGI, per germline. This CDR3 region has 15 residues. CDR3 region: CASSRNTGTEYGYTF. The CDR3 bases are TGTGCCAGCAGCCGAAACACCGGGACAGAGTATGGCTACACCTTC.